This T cell receptor (beta chain) comes out of a study of cytomegalovirus exposure and HLA in healthy donors. Study overall: There were tens of millions of unique TCRs (from HLA-typed donors) in an early data release. Findings and caveats of the study: In a later analysis, specific HLA alleles were associated with 15,000 or so TCR beta sequences at a 0.05 false discovery rate. Later genetic work tied a missense DCLRE1C variant to beta-chain V and J trimming. The authors enumerated over 150 TCR beta chains as linked to cytomegalovirus.

PCR primers comprised 60 Vbeta and 13 Jbeta primers. Using immunoSEQ multiplex PCR, the repertoire was profiled, and TCRdb retains in-frame clones only, with some absent. The sample carries a few hundred thousand clones, around 66% recorded once. For this clone: Its cognate antigen is unknown.

The CDR3 spans 16 residues. Germline assignment: CDR1 SGHAT and CDR2 FQNNGV. Trimming shortened V by 5 bases and J by 5 bases, and 19 bases separated the two germline ends. The clonotype comes from a female donor in good health and CMV-seronegative. The rearrangement uses TRBV11-2 and TRBJ2-1, with TRBD1 as a possible D gene (6 bases). The sample consisted of PBMCs. CDR3 coding DNA: TGTGCCAGCAGCCCGTCGTGGGGTAGGGGGAACAATGAGCAGTTCTTC. Translated: CASSPSWGRGNNEQFF. Together with reference TRBV11-2 and TRBJ2-1, the CDR3 gives the full variable domain: EAGVAQSPRYKIIEKRQSVAFWCNPISGHATLYWYQQILGQGPKLLIQFQNNGVVDDSQLPKDRFSAERLKGVDSTLKIQPAKLEDSAVYLCASSPSWGRGNNEQFFGPGTRLTVL.